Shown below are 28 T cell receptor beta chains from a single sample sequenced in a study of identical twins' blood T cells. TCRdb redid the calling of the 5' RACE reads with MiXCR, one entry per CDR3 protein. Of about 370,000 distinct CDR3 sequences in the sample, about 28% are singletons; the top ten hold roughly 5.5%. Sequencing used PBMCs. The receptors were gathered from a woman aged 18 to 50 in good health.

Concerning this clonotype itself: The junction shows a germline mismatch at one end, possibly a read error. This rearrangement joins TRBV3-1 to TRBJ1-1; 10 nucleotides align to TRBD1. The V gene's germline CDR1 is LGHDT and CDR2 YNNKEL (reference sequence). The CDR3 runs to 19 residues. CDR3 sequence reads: CARSQDLGTGAEWKTEAFF. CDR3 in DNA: TGTGCCCGCAGCCAAGATCTGGGGACAGGGGCAGAGTGGAAAACTGAAGCTTTCTTT.

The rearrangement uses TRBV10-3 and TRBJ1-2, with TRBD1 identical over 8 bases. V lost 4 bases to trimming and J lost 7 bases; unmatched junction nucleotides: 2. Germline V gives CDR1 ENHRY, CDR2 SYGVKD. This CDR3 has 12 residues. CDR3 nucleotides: TGTGCCATCAGTGGGACAGGGTTTGGCTACACCTTC. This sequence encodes CAISGTGFGYTF.

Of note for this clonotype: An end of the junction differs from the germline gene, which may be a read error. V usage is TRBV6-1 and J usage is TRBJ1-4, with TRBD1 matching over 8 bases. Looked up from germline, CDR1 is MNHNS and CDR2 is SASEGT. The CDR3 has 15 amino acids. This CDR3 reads CASRIGQGGNEKLSF. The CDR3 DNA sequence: TGTGCCAGCAGGATAGGACAGGGAGGGAATGAAAAACTGTCTTTT.

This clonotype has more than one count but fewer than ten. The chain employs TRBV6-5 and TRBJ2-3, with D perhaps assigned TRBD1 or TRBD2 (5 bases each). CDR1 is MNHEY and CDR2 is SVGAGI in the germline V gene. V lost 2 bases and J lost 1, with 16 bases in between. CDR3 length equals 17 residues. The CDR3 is CASSYRGSLGGTDTQYF. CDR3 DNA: TGTGCCAGCAGTTACCGAGGGTCCCTGGGGGGCACAGATACGCAGTATTTT.

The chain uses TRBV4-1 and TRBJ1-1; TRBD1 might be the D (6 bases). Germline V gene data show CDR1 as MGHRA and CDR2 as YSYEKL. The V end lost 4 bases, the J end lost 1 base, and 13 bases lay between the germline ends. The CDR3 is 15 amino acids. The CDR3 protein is CASSPESGANTEAFF. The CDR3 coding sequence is TGCGCCAGCAGCCCGGAGTCGGGGGCGAACACTGAAGCTTTCTTT.

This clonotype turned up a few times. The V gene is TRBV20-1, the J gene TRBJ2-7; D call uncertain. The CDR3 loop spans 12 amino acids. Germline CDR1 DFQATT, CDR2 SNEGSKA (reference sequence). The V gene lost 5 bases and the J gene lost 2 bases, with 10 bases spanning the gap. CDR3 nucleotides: TGCAGTGCTGCAAACTGGGCCTACGAGCAGTACTTC. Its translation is CSAANWAYEQYF.

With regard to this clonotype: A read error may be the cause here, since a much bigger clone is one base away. The DNA of the CDR3 is TGCAGTACTAGGGGACAGGTTATCACTGAAGCTTTCTTT. This translates into CSTRGQVITEAFF. The chain has TRBV20-1 and TRBJ1-1; 8 nucleotides match TRBD1. Per the germline V gene, CDR1 is DFQATT and CDR2 is SNEGSKA (reference sequence). The CDR3 covers 13 residues.

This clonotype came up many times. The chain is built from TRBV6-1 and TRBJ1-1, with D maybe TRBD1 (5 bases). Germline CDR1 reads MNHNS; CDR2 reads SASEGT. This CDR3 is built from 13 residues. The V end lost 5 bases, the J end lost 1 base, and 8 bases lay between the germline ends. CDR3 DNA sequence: TGTGCCAGCAGTACTAGGGGGAACACTGAAGCTTTCTTT. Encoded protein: CASSTRGNTEAFF.

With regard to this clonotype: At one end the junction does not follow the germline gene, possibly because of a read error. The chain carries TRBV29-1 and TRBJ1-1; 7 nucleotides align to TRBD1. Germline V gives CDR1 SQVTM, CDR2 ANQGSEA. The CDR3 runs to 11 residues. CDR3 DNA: TGCAGCGGAACAGGGGTCACTGAATCTTTCTTT. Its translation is CSGTGVTESFF.

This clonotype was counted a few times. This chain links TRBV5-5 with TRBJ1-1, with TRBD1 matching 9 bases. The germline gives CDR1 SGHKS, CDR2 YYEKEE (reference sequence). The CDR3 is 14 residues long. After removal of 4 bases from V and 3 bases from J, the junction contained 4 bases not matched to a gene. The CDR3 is CASSGTGTDTEAFF. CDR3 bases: TGTGCCAGCAGCGGGACAGGGACGGACACTGAAGCTTTCTTT.

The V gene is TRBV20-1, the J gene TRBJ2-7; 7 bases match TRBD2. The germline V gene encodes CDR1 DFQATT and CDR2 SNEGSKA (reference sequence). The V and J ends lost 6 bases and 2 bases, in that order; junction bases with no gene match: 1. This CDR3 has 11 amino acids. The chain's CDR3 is CSAGGPYEQYF. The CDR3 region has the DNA TGCAGTGCGGGAGGGCCCTACGAGCAGTACTTC.

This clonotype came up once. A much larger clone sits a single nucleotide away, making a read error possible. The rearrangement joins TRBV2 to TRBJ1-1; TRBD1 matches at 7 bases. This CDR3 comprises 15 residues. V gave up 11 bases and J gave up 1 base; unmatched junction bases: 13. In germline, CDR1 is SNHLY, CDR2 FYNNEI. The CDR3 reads CAGTTGQHRNTEAFF. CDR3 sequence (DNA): TGTGCCGGGACAACGGGACAGCACAGGAACACTGAAGCTTTCTTT.

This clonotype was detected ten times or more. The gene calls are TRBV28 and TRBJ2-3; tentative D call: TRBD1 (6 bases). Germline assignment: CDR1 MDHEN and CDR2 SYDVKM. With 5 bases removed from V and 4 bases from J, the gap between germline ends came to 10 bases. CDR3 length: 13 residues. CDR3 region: CASSLQGPDTQYF. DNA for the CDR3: TGTGCCAGCAGTCTCCAGGGGCCAGATACGCAGTATTTT. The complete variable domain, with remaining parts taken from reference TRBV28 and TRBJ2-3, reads DVKVTQSSRYLVKRTGEKVFLECVQDMDHENMFWYRQDPGLGLRLIYFSYDVKMKEKGDIPEGYSVSREKKERFSLILESASTNQTSMYLCASSLQGPDTQYFGPGTRLTVL.

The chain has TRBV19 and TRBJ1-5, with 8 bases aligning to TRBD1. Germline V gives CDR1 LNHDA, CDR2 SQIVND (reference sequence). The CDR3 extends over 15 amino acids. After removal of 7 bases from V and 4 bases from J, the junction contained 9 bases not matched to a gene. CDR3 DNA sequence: TGTGCCAGTAAAGAGACAGGGGCAACGAATCAGCCCCAGCATTTT. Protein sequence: CASKETGATNQPQHF.

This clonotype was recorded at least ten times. For the CDR3, the DNA is TGCAGCGTTGTTCCAGCGGGGTCATACAATGAGCAGTTCTTC. It codes for CSVVPAGSYNEQFF. The chain uses TRBV29-1 and TRBJ2-1; 7 bases are a match to TRBD2. This CDR3 is 14 amino acids long. With 4 bases clipped from V and 4 bases from J, the junction kept 7 bases outside the gene matches. CDR1 and CDR2 (germline): SQVTM, ANQGSEA.

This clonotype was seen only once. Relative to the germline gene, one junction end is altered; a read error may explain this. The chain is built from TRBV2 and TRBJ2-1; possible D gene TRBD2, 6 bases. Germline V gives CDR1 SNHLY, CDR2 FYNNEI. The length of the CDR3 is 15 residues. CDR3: CAGSVGLAYWNEQFF. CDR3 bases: TGTGCCGGCAGTGTCGGCCTAGCGTATTGGAATGAGCAGTTCTTC. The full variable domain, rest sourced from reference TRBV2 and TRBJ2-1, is EPEVTQTPSHQVTQMGQEVILRCVPISNHLYFYWYRQILGQKVEFLVSFYNNEISEKSEIFDDQFSVERPDGSNFTLKIRSTKLEDSAMYFCAGSVGLAYWNEQFFGPGTRLTVL.

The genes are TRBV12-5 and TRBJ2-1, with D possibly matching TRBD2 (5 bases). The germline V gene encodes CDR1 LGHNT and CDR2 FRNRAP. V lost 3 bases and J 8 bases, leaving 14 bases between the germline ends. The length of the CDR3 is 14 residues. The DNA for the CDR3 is TGTGCTAGTGGTTTTTCGGTCGGGGTTTATGAGCAGTTCTTC. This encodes CASGFSVGVYEQFF.

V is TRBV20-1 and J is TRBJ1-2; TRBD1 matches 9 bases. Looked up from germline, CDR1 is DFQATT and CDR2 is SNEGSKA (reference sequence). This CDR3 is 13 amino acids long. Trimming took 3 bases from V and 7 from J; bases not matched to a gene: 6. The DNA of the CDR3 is TGCAGTGCTAGTATATGGGACAGGGTTGGCTACACCTTC. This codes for CSASIWDRVGYTF.

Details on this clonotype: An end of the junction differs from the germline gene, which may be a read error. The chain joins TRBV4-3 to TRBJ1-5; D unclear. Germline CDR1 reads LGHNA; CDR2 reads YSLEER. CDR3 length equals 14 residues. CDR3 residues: CACSQELGLEIQHF. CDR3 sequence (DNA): TGCGCCTGCAGCCAAGAACTCGGGCTCGAGATCCAGCATTTT.

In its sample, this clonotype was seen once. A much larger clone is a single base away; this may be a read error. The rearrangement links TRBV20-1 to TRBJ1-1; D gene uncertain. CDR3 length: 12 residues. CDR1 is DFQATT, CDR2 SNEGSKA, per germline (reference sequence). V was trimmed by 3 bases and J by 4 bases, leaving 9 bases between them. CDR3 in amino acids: CSARRLSTEAFF. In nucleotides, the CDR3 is TGCAGTGCTAGGCGTTTGAGCACTGAAGCTTTCTTT.

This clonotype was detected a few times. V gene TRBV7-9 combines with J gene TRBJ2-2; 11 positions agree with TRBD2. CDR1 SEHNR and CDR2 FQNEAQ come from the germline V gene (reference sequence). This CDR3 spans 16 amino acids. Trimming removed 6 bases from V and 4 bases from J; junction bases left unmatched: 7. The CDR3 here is CASRIPGTSGTGELFF. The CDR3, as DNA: TGTGCCAGCAGAATCCCTGGGACTAGCGGCACCGGGGAGCTGTTTTTT.

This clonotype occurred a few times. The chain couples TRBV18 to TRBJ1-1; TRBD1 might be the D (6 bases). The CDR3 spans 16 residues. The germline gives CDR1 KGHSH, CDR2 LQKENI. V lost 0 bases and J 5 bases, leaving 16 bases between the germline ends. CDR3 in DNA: TGTGCCAGCTCACCACCGGGACAAAAACTGAGGACTGAAGCTTTCTTT. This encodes CASSPPGQKLRTEAFF.

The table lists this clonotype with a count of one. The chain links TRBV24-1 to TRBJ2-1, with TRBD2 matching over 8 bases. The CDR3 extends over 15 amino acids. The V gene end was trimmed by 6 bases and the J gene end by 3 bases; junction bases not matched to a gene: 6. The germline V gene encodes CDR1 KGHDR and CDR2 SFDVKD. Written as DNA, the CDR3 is TGTGCCACCAGTAGGGAACTAGCGGTCTACAATGAGCAGTTCTTC. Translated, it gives CATSRELAVYNEQFF.

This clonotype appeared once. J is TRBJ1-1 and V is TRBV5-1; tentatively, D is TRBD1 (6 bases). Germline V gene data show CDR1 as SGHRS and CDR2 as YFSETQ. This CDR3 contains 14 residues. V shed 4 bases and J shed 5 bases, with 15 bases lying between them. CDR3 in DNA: TGCGCCAGCAGCGTGAGGGGGGAAAGGACTGAAGCTTTCTTT. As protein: CASSVRGERTEAFF.

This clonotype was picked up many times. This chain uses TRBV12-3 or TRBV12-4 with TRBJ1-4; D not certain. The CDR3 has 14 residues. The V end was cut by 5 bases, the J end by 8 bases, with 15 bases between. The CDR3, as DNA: TGTGCCAGCAGTCGTAACGGCTTCGTGGAAAAACTGTTTTTT. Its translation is CASSRNGFVEKLFF.

The CDR3 here is CASTNQGGVLSGYGYTF. The CDR3 nucleotides read TGTGCCAGCACAAATCAGGGGGGGGTCCTTTCCGGGTATGGCTACACCTTC. The V and J genes are TRBV6-5 and TRBJ1-2, with 7 positions matching TRBD1. The trim removed 7 bases at V and 5 bases at J, leaving 19 bases unmatched. Germline loops: CDR1 MNHEY, CDR2 SVGAGI. The CDR3 spans 17 residues.

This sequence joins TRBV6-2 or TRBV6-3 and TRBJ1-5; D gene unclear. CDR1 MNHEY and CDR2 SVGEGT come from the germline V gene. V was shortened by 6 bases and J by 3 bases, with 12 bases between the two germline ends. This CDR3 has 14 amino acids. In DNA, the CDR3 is TGTGCCAGCAGACCCGACACGAACAATCAGCCCCAGCATTTT. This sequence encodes CASRPDTNNQPQHF.

DNA of the CDR3: TGTGCCAGCAGTCAGATACAGGTTAACTATGGCTACACCTTC. Its translation is CASSQIQVNYGYTF. The chain joins TRBV12-3 or TRBV12-4 to TRBJ1-2, with D perhaps TRBD1 (5 bases). The V and J ends lost 5 bases and 1 base respectively, with 11 bases between them. This CDR3 is built from 14 residues.